This T cell receptor (beta chain) originates from a study of T-cell reconstitution after alpha-beta-depleted transplantation in children. Points from the study as a whole: Surviving recipient T cells and intrathymic progenitors accounted for some patients' high TCRbeta diversity at day 60. Roughly two months post-transplant, alpha-beta T cells reportedly originated from several hundred graft clones that had expanded. At the one-year point after transplant, T-cell counts and TCRbeta diversity were found to come mostly from T cells that had been newly produced.

Unique molecular identifiers were incorporated into the prepared TCRbeta library. MiXCR, run by TCRdb on the PCR reads, gives a single entry per CDR3 protein. The sample yields 580,000 or so distinct CDR3 sequences, under 25% seen once. Germline V CDR1 and CDR2: SQVTM, ANQGSEA. V shed 3 bases and J shed 8 bases, with 14 bases lying between them. This CDR3 has 13 amino acids. This clonotype was observed a few times. Its cognate antigen is unknown. The receptor was derived from a boy under two years old who had a stem cell transplant for acute myeloid leukemia, so the T cells may come from the graft donor. The sample was PBMCs, mostly from graft donor cells, taken 360 days after TCRalphabeta/CD19-depleted stem cell transplant. The chain employs TRBV29-1 and TRBJ2-1; D may be TRBD1 (5 bases). CDR3 region: CSVDRAWSDEQFF. In DNA, the CDR3 is TGCAGCGTTGACAGGGCCTGGTCGGATGAGCAGTTCTTC.